Ten or more counts support the clone carrying this T cell receptor (beta chain). Antigen: not known. This record comes from a study of human T cells and chemical hapten exposure. Turning to the study itself: Sensitization was performed using 2% DPC on a roughly 2 cm by roughly 2 cm upper inner arm skin site.

Described time point: patch test 1, 2 weeks after DPC sensitization. The sample's treatment: therapeutic diphenylcyclopropenone sensitization with weekly scalp DPC. MiXCR, applied by TCRdb to the RACE reads, yields one record per CDR3 protein. The table includes approximately 350,000 distinct CDR3 sequences, about 7% detected once. Whole-study results and caveats: The study found that DPC sensitization did not change TCRs above 1 in 1000 frequency. Donors in the study had alopecia, meaning their immune response may differ from healthy people's.

J lost 1 base, V lost 2 bases, and 0 bases had no gene match. The CDR3 runs 14 residues. Germline V gives CDR1 MDHEN, CDR2 SYDVKM. Sequenced here: whole blood, sampled in connection with sensitization to the hapten diphenylcyclopropenone (DPC). The chain combines TRBV28 with TRBJ1-1; 8 bases are a match to TRBD1. This receptor was obtained from a woman aged 18-35 years with alopecia areata. Some clones in this sample may be carry-over from other donors' samples. CDR3 region: CASSLGQGNTEAFF. CDR3 DNA: TGTGCCAGCAGTTTAGGACAGGGGAACACTGAAGCTTTCTTT.